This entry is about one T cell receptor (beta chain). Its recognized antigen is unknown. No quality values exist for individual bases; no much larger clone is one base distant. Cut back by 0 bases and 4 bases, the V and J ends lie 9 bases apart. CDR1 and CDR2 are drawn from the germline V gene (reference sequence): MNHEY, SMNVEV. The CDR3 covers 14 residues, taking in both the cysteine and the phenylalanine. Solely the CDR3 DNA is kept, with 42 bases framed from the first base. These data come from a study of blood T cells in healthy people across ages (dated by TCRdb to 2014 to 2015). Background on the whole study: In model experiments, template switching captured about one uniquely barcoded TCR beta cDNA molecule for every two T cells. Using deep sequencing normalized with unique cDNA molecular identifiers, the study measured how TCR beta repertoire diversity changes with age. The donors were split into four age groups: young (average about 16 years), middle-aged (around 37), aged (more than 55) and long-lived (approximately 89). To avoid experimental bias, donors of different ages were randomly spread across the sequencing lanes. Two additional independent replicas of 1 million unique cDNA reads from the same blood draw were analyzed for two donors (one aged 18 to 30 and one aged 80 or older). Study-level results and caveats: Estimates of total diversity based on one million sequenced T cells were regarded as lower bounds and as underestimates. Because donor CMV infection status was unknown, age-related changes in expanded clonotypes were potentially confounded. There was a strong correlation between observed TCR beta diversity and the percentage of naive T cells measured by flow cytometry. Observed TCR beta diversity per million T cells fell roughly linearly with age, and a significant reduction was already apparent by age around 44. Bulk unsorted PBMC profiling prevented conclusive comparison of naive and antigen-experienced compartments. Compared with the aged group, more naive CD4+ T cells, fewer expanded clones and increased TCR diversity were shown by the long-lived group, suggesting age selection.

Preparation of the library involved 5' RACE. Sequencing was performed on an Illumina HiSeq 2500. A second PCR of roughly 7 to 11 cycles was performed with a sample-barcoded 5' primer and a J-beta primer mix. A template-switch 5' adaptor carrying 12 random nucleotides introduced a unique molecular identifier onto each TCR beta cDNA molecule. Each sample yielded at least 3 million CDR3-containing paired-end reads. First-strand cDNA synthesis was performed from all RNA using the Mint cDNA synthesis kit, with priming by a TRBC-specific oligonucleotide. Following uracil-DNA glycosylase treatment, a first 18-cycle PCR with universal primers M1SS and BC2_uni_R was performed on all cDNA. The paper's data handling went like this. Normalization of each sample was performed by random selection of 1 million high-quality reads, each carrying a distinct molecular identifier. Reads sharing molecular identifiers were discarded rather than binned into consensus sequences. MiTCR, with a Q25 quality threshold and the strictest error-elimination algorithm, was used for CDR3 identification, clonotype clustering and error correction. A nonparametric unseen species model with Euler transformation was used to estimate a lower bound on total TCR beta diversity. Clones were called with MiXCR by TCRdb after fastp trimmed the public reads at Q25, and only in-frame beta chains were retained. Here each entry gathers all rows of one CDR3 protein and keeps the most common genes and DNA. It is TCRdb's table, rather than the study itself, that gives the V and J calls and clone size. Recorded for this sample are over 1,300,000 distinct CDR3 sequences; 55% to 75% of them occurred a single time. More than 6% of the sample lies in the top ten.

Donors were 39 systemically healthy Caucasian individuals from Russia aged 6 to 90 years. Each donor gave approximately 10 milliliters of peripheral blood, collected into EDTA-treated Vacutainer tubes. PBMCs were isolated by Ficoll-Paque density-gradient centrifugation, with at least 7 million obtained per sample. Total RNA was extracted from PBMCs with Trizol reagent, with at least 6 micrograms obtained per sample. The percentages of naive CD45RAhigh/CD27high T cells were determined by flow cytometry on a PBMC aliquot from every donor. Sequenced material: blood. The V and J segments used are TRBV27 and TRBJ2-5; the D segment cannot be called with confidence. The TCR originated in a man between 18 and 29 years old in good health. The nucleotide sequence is TGTGCCAGCAGTTTATCCGCCCTCCCAGAGACCCAGTACTTC. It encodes CASSLSALPETQYF.